Shown below are 6 T cell receptor beta chains from a single sample sequenced in a study of blood T cells in healthy people across ages (dated by TCRdb to the mid-2010s). Libraries were made using 5' RACE. TCRdb shows the sequencer as Illumina HiSeq 2500. A second about 7 to 12 cycle PCR used a sample-barcoded 5' primer and a J-beta primer mix. TCRdb reworked the public reads: Q25 trimming with fastp, MiXCR clone assembly, productive beta chains retained. Every CDR3 protein is listed once, alongside the most common genes and DNA of its rows. The table for this sample lists more than 1,400,000 distinct CDR3 sequences; roughly 40% of them were counted only once. 7.9% of the sample goes to the ten largest clones. The specimen was blood. Receptors were obtained from a woman aged 18-29 years in good health.

This clonotype was observed a few times. The chain employs TRBV9 and TRBJ2-7; D is unresolved. The CDR3 extends over 14 amino acids. The V end lost 4 bases, the J end lost 5 bases, and 16 bases lay between the germline ends. The germline V gene has CDR1 SGDLS and CDR2 YYNGEE. The CDR3 DNA sequence: TGTGCCAGCAGCCCCCCTGGCCGCAGCGACGAGCAGTACTTC. Translating gives CASSPPGRSDEQYF.

This chain uses TRBV4-1 with TRBJ2-1; TRBD2 agrees at 8 bases. V was clipped by 1 base and J by 6 bases; unmatched bases: 11. Germline CDR1 and CDR2: MGHRA and YSYEKL. This CDR3 spans 17 amino acids. CDR3 DNA sequence: TGCGCCAGCAGCCAAGTCCCGCTCACTAGCGGAGTCAATGAGCAGTTCTTC. Protein sequence: CASSQVPLTSGVNEQFF.

This clonotype has a handful of counts. V is TRBV7-6 and J is TRBJ2-7; D possibly corresponds to TRBD1 (5 bases). CDR1 and CDR2 (germline): SGHVS, FNYEAQ. CDR3 size: 16 residues. With 0 bases removed from V and 5 bases from J, the gap between germline ends came to 17 bases. In DNA, the CDR3 is TGTGCCAGCAGCTTAGCCTGGGGCACTAACTGGGACGAGCAGTACTTC. Translating it yields CASSLAWGTNWDEQYF.

V usage is TRBV6-6 and J usage is TRBJ1-2; 9 bases align to TRBD1. Germline-derived CDR1 and CDR2 are MNHNY and SVGAGI (reference sequence). The CDR3 runs 14 residues. Trimming removed 11 bases from V and 7 bases from J; junction bases left unmatched: 14. CDR3 bases: TGTGCCGGCTTCCAGGGACAGGGATACGGTGGCTACACCTTC. Protein: CAGFQGQGYGGYTF.

This clonotype turned up a few times. This sequence joins TRBV20-1 and TRBJ2-1; TRBD2 agrees at 12 bases. Germline trimming cut 2 bases from V and 5 bases from J; bases unmatched to any gene: 7. This CDR3 spans 16 amino acids. Germline CDR1 and CDR2: DFQATT and SNEGSKA (reference sequence). For the CDR3, the DNA is TGCAGTGCTAGACCCCCGGGACTAGCGGGTAACAATGAGCAGTTCTTC. It encodes CSARPPGLAGNNEQFF.

The genes are TRBV6-5 and TRBJ2-3, with 8 bases fitting TRBD2. From germline, CDR1 is MNHEY and CDR2 SVGAGI. V lost 10 bases and J lost 3; bases outside the gene matches: 12. The CDR3 is made up of 15 amino acids. CDR3 sequence (DNA): TGTGCCACCTCCAGGTCGGGGGGGCGGACAGATACGCAGTATTTT. It encodes CATSRSGGRTDTQYF.